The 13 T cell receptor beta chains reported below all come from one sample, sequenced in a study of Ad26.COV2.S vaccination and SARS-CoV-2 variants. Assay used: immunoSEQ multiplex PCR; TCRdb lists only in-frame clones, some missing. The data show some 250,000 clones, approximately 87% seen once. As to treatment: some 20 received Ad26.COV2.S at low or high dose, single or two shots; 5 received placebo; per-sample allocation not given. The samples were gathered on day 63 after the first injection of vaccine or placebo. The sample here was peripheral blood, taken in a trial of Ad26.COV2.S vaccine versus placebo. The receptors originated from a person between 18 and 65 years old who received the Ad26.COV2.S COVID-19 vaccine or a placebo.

CDR3 residues: CASSLKWLSSTDTQYF. DNA for the CDR3: TGTGCCAGCAGCCTCAAGTGGCTGTCTAGCACAGATACGCAGTATTTT. The chain has TRBV9 and TRBJ2-3, with D hard to call. Germline CDR1 is SGDLS and CDR2 is YYNGEE. This CDR3 contains 16 residues. Trimming took 4 bases from V and 0 from J, leaving 15 bases between them. The full variable domain, with the rest looked up from reference TRBV9 and TRBJ2-3, is DSGVTQTPKHLITATGQRVTLRCSPRSGDLSVYWYQQSLDQGLQFLIQYYNGEERAKGNILERFSAQQFPDLHSELNLSSLELGDSALYFCASSLKWLSSTDTQYFGPGTRLTVL.

The CDR3 region has the DNA TGCGCCAGCAGTGAGAGGGAGGGGCAGGGGATTCTTTACGAAAAACTGTTTTTT. Its translation is CASSEREGQGILYEKLFF. The rearrangement uses TRBV10-1 and TRBJ1-4; possible D gene TRBD1, 6 bases. The ends were cut back, 2 bases at V and 8 bases at J, with 24 bases in the middle. The CDR3 has 18 residues. Germline V gene lookup returns CDR1 WNHNN and CDR2 SYGVQD (reference sequence).

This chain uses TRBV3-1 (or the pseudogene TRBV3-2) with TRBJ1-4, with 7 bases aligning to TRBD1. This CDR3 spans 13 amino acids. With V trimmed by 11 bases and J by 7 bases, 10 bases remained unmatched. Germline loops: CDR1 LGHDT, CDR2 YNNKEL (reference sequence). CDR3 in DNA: TGTGCCTCACACTCACAGGGGCGTGAAAAACTGTTTTTT. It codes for CASHSQGREKLFF.

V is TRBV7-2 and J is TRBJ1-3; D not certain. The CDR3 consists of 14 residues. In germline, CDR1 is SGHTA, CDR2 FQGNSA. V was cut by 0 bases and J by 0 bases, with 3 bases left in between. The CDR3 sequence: CASSLAFSGNTIYF. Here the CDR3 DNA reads TGTGCCAGCAGCTTAGCCTTCTCTGGAAACACCATATATTTT.

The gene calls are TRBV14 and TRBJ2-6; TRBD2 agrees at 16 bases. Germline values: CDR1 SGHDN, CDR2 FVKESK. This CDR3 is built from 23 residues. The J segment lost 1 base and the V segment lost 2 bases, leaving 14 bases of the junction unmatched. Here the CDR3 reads CASSQYSGLAGGPHSSGANVLTF. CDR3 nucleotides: TGTGCCAGCAGCCAATACTCGGGACTAGCGGGGGGGCCTCACTCTTCTGGGGCCAACGTCCTGACTTTC.

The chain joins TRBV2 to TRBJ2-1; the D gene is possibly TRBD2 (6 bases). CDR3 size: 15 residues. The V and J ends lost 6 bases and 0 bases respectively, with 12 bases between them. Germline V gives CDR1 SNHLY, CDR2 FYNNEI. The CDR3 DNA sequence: TGTGCCAGCAGGGCCCGGGGGAACTCCTACAATGAGCAGTTCTTC. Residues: CASRARGNSYNEQFF.

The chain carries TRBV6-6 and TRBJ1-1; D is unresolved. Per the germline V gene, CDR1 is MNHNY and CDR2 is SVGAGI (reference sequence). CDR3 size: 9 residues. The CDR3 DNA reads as TGTGCAATGAACACTGAAGCTTTCTTT. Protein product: CAMNTEAFF.

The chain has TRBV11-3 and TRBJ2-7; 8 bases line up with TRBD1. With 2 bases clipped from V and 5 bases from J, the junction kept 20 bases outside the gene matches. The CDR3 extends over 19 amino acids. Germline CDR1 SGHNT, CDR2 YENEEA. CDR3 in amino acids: CASSLPRALRGHGFHEQYF. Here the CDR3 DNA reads TGTGCCAGCAGCTTACCTAGGGCCCTCAGGGGGCATGGTTTCCACGAGCAGTACTTC.

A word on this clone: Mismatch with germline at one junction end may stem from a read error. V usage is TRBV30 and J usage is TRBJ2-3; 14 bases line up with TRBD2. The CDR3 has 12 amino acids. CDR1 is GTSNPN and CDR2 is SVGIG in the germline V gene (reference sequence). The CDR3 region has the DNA TGTGCCTGGAGTAATACCGGGACTAGCGGGGGTTTT. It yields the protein CAWSNTGTSGGF.

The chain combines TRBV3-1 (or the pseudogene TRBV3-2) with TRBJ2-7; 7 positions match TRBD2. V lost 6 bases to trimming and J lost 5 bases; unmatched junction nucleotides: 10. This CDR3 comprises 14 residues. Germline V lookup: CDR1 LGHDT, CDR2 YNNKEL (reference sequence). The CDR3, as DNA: TGTGCCAGCAGTCCCCTAACGGGAGGAGACGAGCAGTACTTC. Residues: CASSPLTGGDEQYF.

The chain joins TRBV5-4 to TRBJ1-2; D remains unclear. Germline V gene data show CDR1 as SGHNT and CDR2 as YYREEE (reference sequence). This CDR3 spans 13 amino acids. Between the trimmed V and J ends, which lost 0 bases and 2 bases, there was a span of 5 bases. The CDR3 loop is CASSLDGNYGYTF. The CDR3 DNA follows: TGTGCCAGCAGCTTGGATGGCAACTATGGCTACACCTTC.

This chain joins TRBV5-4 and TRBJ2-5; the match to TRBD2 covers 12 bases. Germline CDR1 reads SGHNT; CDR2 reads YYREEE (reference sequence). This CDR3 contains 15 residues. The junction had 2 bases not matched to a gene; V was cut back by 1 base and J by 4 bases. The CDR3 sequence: CASSLSSGRGETQYF. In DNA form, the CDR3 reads TGTGCCAGCAGCTTGTCTAGCGGGAGGGGAGAGACCCAGTACTTC. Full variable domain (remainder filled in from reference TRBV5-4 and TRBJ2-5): ETGVTQSPTHLIKTRGQQVTLRCSSQSGHNTVSWYQQALGQGPQFIFQYYREEENGRGNFPPRFSGLQFPNYSSELNVNALELDDSALYLCASSLSSGRGETQYFGPGTRLLVL.

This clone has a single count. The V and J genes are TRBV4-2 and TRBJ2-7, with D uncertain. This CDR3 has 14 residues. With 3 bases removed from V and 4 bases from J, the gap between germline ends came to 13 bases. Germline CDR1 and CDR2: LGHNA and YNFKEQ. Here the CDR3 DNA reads TGTGCCAGCAGCCAGTGGCCGGGCCCTTACGAGCAGTACTTC. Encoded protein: CASSQWPGPYEQYF.